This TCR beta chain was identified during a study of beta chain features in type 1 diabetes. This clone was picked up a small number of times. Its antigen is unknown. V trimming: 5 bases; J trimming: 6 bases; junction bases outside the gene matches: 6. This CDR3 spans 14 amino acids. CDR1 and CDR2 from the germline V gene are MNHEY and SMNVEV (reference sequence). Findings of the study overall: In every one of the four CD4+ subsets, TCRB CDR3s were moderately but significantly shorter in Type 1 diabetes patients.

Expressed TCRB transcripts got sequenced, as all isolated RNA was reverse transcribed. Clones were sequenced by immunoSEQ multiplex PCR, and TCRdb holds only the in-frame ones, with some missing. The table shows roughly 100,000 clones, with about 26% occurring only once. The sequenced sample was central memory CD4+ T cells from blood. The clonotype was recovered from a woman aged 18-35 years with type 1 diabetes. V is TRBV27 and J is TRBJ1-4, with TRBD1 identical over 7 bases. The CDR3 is CASSPTGSYEKLFF. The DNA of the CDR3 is TGTGCCAGCAGTCCGACAGGGTCGTATGAAAAACTGTTTTTT.